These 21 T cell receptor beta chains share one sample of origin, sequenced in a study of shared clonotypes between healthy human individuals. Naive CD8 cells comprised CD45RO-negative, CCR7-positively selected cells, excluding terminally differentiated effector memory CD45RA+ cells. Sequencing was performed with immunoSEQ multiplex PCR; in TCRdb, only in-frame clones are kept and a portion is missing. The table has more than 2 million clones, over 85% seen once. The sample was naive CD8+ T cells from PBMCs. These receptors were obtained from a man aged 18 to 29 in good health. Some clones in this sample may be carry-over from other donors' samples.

The CDR3: CASSPRSDGNTIYF. The DNA for the CDR3 is TGCGCCAGCAGCCCCCGTTCGGATGGAAACACCATATATTTT. J is TRBJ1-3 and V is TRBV4-3; no definite D call. The V end was cut by 4 bases, the J end by 3 bases, with 10 bases between. CDR1 is LGHNA and CDR2 is YSLEER in the germline V gene. The CDR3 extends over 14 amino acids.

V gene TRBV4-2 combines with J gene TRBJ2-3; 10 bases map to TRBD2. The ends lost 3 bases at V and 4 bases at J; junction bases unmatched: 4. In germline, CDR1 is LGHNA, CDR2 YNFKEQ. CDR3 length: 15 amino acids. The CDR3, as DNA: TGTGCCAGCAGCCATGCGGGGACTAGCGCAGATACGCAGTATTTT. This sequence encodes CASSHAGTSADTQYF.

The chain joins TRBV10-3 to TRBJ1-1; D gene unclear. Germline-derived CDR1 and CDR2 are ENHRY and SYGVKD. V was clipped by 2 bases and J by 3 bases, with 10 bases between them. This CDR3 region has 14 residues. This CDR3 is CAISEPIKDTEAFF. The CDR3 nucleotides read TGTGCCATCAGTGAGCCGATCAAGGACACTGAAGCTTTCTTT.

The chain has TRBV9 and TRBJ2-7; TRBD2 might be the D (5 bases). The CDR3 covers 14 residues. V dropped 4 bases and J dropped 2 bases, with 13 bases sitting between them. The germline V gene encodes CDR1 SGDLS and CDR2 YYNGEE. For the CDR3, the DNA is TGTGCCAGCAGCCCGACCGGAGGCCCCTACGAGCAGTACTTC. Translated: CASSPTGGPYEQYF.

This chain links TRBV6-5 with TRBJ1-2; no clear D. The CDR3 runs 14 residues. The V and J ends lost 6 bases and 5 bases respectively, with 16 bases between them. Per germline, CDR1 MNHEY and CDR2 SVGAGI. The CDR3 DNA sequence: TGTGCCAGCAGCAAAACGGACGGTGGATATGGCTACACCTTC. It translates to CASSKTDGGYGYTF.

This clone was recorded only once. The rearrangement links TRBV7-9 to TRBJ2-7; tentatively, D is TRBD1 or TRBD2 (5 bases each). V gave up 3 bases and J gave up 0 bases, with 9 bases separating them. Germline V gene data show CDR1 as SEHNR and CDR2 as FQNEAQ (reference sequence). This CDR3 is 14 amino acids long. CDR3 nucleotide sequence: TGTGCCAGCAGCTTCGAGGGGTACTCCTACGAGCAGTACTTC. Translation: CASSFEGYSYEQYF.

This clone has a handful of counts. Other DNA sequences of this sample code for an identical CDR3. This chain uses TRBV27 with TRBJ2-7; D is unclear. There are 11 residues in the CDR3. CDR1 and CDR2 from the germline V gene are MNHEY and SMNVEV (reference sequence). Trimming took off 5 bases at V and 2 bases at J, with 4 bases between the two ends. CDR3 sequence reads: CASSPAYEQYF. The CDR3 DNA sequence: TGTGCCAGCAGTCCCGCCTACGAGCAGTACTTC.

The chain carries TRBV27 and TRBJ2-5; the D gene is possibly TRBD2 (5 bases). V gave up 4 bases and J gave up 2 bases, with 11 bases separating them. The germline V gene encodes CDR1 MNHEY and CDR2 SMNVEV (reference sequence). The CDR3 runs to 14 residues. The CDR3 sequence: CASSSRERQETQYF. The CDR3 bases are TGTGCCAGCAGTTCCCGGGAACGTCAAGAGACCCAGTACTTC.

The CDR3 here is CASRAEYEQYF. The DNA of the CDR3 is TGTGCCAGCAGAGCCGAATACGAGCAGTACTTC. J is TRBJ2-7 and V is TRBV2; D unclear. Germline-derived CDR1 and CDR2 are SNHLY and FYNNEI. The CDR3 totals 11 residues. V gave up 6 bases and J gave up 4 bases, with 7 bases separating them.

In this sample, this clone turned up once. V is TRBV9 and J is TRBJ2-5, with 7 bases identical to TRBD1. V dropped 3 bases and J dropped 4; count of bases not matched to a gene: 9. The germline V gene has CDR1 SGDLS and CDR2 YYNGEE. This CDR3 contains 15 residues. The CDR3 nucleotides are TGTGCCAGCAGCGCCGCTACAGGGGCAACAGAGACCCAGTACTTC. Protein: CASSAATGATETQYF.

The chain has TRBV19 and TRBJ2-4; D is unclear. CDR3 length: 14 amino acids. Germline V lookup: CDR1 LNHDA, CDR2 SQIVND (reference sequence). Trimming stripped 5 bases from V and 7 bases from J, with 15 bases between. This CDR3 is CASSLGPGANIQYF. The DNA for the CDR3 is TGTGCCAGTAGTCTCGGACCGGGCGCGAACATTCAGTACTTC.

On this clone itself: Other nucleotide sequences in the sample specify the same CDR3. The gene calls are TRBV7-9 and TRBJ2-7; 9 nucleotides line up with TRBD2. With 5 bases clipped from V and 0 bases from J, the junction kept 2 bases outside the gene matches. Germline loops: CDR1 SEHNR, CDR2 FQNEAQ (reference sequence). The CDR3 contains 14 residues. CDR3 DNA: TGTGCCAGCAGCCCGACTAGCGGCTCCTACGAGCAGTACTTC. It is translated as CASSPTSGSYEQYF.

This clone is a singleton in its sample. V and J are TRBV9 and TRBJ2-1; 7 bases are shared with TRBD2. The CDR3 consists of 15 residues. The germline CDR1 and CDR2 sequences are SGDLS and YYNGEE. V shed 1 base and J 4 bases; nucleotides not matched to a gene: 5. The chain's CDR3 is CASSVRASGYNEQFF. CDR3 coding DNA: TGTGCCAGCAGCGTAAGGGCTAGCGGTTACAATGAGCAGTTCTTC.

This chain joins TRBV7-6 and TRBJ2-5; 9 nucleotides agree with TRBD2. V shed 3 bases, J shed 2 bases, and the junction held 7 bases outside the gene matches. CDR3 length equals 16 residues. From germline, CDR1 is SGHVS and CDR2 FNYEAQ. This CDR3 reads CASSFRTSVPQETQYF. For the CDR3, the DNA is TGTGCCAGCAGCTTCAGGACTAGCGTACCGCAAGAGACCCAGTACTTC.

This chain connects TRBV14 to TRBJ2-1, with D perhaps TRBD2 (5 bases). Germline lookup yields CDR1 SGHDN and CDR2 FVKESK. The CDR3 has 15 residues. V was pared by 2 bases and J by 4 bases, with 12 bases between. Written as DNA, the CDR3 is TGTGCCAGCAGCCAATTTTCTGGGAGTTACAATGAGCAGTTCTTC. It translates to CASSQFSGSYNEQFF.

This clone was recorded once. The CDR3 DNA reads TGTGCCAGCAGCTTAGGGGGACAGGGAATGGAGCAGTTCTTC. Translation: CASSLGGQGMEQFF. The V and J genes are TRBV13 and TRBJ2-1, with 9 positions matching TRBD1. Germline V gives CDR1 PRHDT, CDR2 FYEKMQ (reference sequence). V shed 0 bases and J 10 bases; nucleotides not matched to a gene: 4. CDR3 length equals 14 residues.

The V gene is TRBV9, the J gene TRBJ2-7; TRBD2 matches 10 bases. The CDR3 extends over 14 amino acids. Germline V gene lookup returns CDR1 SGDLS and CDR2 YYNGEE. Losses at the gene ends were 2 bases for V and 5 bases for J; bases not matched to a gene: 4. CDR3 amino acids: CASSVSGRAHEQYF. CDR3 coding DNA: TGTGCCAGCAGCGTCAGCGGGAGGGCCCACGAGCAGTACTTC.

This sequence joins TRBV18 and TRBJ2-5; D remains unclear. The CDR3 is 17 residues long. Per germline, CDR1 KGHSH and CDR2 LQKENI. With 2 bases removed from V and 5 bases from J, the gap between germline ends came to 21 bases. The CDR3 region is CASSPATTGRSGETQYF. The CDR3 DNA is TGTGCCAGCTCACCAGCCACAACCGGGCGGTCCGGGGAGACCCAGTACTTC.

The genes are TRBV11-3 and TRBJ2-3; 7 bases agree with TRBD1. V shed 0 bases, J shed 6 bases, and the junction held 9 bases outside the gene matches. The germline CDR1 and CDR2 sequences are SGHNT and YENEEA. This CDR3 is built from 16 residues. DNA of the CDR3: TGTGCCAGCAGCTTAGATTCTGAGACAGGGACGGATACGCAGTATTTT. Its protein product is CASSLDSETGTDTQYF. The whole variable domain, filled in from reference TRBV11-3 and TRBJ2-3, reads EAGVVQSPRYKIIEKKQPVAFWCNPISGHNTLYWYLQNLGQGPELLIRYENEEAVDDSQLPKDRFSAERLKGVDSTLKIQPAELGDSAVYLCASSLDSETGTDTQYFGPGTRLTVL.

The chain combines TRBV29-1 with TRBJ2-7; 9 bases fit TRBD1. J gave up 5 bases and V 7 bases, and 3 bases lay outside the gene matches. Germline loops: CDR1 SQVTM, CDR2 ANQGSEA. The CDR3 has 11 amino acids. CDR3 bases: TGCAGCGCCGGGGACAGGGACGAGCAGTACTTC. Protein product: CSAGDRDEQYF.

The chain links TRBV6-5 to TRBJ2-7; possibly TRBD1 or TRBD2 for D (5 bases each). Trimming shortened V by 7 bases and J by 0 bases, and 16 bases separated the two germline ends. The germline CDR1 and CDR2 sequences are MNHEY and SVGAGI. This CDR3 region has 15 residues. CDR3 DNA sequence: TGTGCCAGCAAGCCCGGGACGGCGAGCTCCTACGAGCAGTACTTC. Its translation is CASKPGTASSYEQYF.